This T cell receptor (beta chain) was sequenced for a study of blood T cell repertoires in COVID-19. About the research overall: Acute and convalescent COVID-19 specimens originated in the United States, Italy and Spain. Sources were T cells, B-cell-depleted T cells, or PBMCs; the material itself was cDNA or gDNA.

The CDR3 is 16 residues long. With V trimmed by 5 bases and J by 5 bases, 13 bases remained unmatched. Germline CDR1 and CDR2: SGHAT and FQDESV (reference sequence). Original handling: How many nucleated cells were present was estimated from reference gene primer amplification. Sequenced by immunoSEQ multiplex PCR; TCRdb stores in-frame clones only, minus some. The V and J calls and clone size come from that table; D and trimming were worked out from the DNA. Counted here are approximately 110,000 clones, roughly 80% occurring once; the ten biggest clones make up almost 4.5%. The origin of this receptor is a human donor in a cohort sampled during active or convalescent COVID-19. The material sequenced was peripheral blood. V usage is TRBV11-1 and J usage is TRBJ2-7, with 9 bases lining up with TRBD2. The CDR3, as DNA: TGTGCCAGCAGCCCCCGGGAGGGTAGCGGGAGCCACGAGCAGTACTTC. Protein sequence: CASSPREGSGSHEQYF.